One and the same sample provided the 6 T cell receptor beta chains below, sequenced in a study of blood T cells in healthy people across ages. Primed by a sample-barcoded 5' primer and a J-beta primer mix, a second PCR proceeded for roughly 7 to 12 cycles. TCRdb itself ran the 5' RACE reads through MiXCR, one entry per CDR3 protein. This table has around 650,000 distinct CDR3 sequences, approximately 40% appearing once. Sample: blood. Receptor source: a man older than 75 in good health.

The rearrangement joins TRBV30 to TRBJ2-7; D remains unclear. Germline V lookup: CDR1 GTSNPN, CDR2 SVGIG (reference sequence). This CDR3 has 14 residues. The V end lost 1 base, the J end lost 2 bases, and 12 bases lay between the germline ends. This chain's CDR3 is CAWSGQVTPYEQYF. In DNA, the CDR3 is TGTGCCTGGAGTGGGCAGGTGACTCCCTACGAGCAGTACTTC.

The V gene is TRBV5-1, the J gene TRBJ2-6; a weak D match, TRBD2 (5 bases). Trimming cost V 3 bases and J 1 base, with 11 bases left between them. This CDR3 is 16 amino acids long. Germline V gives CDR1 SGHRS, CDR2 YFSETQ. The CDR3 region has the DNA TGCGCCAGCAGCTGGTCACCGGGGTCTGGGGCCAACGTCCTGACTTTC. This sequence encodes CASSWSPGSGANVLTF.

This chain joins TRBV20-1 and TRBJ1-1; 8 bases are shared with TRBD1. Per the germline V gene, CDR1 is DFQATT and CDR2 is SNEGSKA (reference sequence). V lost 4 bases and J lost 7; bases outside the gene matches: 11. CDR3 length: 14 amino acids. CDR3 bases: TGCAGTGCTATAAAATTACAGGGGGAGAGTGAAGCTTTCTTT. Protein: CSAIKLQGESEAFF.

The rearrangement links TRBV20-1 to TRBJ1-4; TRBD1 might be the D (6 bases). Trimming took 6 bases from V and 6 from J, leaving 11 bases between them. The CDR3 totals 12 residues. Germline CDR1 DFQATT, CDR2 SNEGSKA (reference sequence). In DNA form, the CDR3 reads TGCAGTGCACATAGACAGGATGAAAAACTGTTTTTT. Its protein is CSAHRQDEKLFF.

This chain uses TRBV20-1 with TRBJ1-5; D unclear. V was clipped by 5 bases and J by 2 bases, with 4 bases between them. Germline-derived CDR1 and CDR2 are DFQATT and SNEGSKA (reference sequence). This CDR3 is built from 11 residues. CDR3 nucleotide sequence: TGCAGTGCTGTGGGCAATCAGCCCCAGCATTTT. It yields the protein CSAVGNQPQHF.

V is TRBV5-4 and J is TRBJ2-3; weak D call: TRBD2 (6 bases). Trimming shortened V by 5 bases and J by 0 bases, and 25 bases separated the two germline ends. This CDR3 region has 19 residues. Germline lookup yields CDR1 SGHNT and CDR2 YYREEE (reference sequence). The CDR3 DNA reads as TGTGCCAGCAGTTATTTAGCACAGCGGGCCCTCGCTAGCACAGATACGCAGTATTTT. Amino acids: CASSYLAQRALASTDTQYF.